This is a list of T cell receptor beta chains from one sample in a study of siplizumab effects on memory and regulatory T cells. Assay used: immunoSEQ multiplex PCR; TCRdb lists only in-frame clones, some missing. The sample yields roughly 56,000 clones, 85% to 95% seen once. Sequenced input: CD8+ T cells sorted from blood. Receptors originate from a human donor in good health. The CDR3 runs from the conserved cysteine through the conserved F or W.

v_call cdr3_aa
TRBV28 CASSLLGLAGGYEQYF
TRBV9 CASSAAFGETEQFF
TRBV6-5 CASRKGISAEAFF
TRBV4-1 CASSQALAGVYEQYF
TRBV28 CASSSQDRGTYSNQPQHF
TRBV28 CASSFTAMGPQHF
TRBV27 CASSLVFYEQYF
TRBV12-1 CASNSMVGLNQPQHF
TRBV7-9 CAPGGLTEAFF
TRBV4-2 CASSQLGAIGANVLTF
TRBV28 CATVGWSVEQYF
TRBV12-5 CASGLAGRSYEQYF
TRBV7-9 CASSLEDSYEQYF
TRBV27 CASSSPEEGGTDTQYF
TRBV29-1 CSVEVWTGGYGYGYTF
TRBV19 CASSIGTSYEQYF
TRBV19 CASSLAGSYNEQFF
TRBV5-1 CASSPAGQNTEAFF
TRBV30 CARGTEITNYGYTF
TRBV7-9 CASIQTDEQFF